This note documents a single TCR beta chain sequence. Its specificity is not known. These data are taken from a study of shared clonotypes between healthy human individuals. Findings and limits, study-wide: Naive subsets generally had larger estimated richness than memory subsets.

This CDR3 comprises 17 residues. Germline CDR1 MDHEN, CDR2 SYDVKM. V was clipped by 2 bases and J by 7 bases, with 22 bases between them. A CD45RA+ naive subset and a CD45RA-negative memory subset were split from CD4+ cells. Once extracted for a subset, genomic DNA was divided evenly among several immunoSEQ plates. Sequencing was performed with immunoSEQ multiplex PCR; in TCRdb, only in-frame clones are kept and a portion is missing. The sample consists of some 500,000 clones, around 95% of them appearing once. Sequencing used naive CD4+ T cells sorted from blood. Sample subset: CD45RA+ positively selected. This TCR was recovered from a woman between 25 and 40 years old in good health. The chain carries TRBV28 and TRBJ2-3, with D perhaps assigned TRBD1 or TRBD2 (5 bases each). The CDR3 DNA reads as TGTGCCAGCAGTTTAGGCGGCCGACGGGACGGGGTGAATACGCAGTATTTT. It specifies CASSLGGRRDGVNTQYF.